Given below is one T cell receptor beta chain in context. Antigen: not known. The assay was immunoSEQ multiplex PCR, and TCRdb's table has in-frame clones only and misses some. The table has about 2.2 million clones, approximately 94% seen once. The entry originates in a study of shared clonotypes between healthy human individuals. Naive CD8 isolation took CD45RO-negative cells positively selected for CCR7 and excluded terminally differentiated effector memory CD45RA+ cells. Donors comprised only Caucasian adults living in Nashville, Tennessee. The V end lost 1 base, the J end lost 5 bases, and 14 bases lay between the germline ends. CDR1 SGHVS and CDR2 FQNEAQ come from the germline V gene. CDR3 length: 15 residues. Regarding the study as a whole: It was expected that sequencing depth would affect clonotype sharing among donors. Sequencing of the sorted subsets was shown by rarefaction to be incomplete despite large depth.

The J gene is TRBJ2-5, the V gene TRBV7-8; no clear D gene. The source material was naive CD8+ T cells from PBMCs. The clonotype originates from a man aged 18-30 years in good health. Some clones in this sample may be carry-over from other donors' samples. CDR3 sequence (DNA): TGTGCCAGCAGCTTAGTGGGCGGCTTAGGGGAGACCCAGTACTTC. Translation gives CASSLVGGLGETQYF.